One sample yielded the 8 T cell receptor beta chains listed below, sequenced in a study of cytomegalovirus exposure and HLA in healthy donors. Amplification used 60 Vbeta primers and 13 Jbeta primers. Profiled with immunoSEQ multiplex PCR; TCRdb holds only in-frame clones, not every one. This table holds approximately 180,000 clones, about 90% found once. Sequencing used PBMCs. The receptors shown here come from a girl in the first two years of life in good health and CMV-seronegative.

The chain uses TRBV7-3 and TRBJ2-7, with 7 bases lining up with TRBD2. This CDR3 has 14 residues. J lost 3 bases, V lost 1 base, and 3 bases had no gene match. The germline V gene encodes CDR1 SGHTA and CDR2 FQGTGA. The CDR3 nucleotides are TGTGCCAGCAGCTTAATGGGCGGGAGCTACGAGCAGTACTTC. It is translated as CASSLMGGSYEQYF.

Comments on this clone: The conserved final phenylalanine or tryptophan is absent from the CDR3, which likely points to a read error. The DNA is omitted, as the CDR3 cannot be located on it reliably, and the CDR3 follows TCRdb's listing. V and J are TRBV2 and TRBJ2-2; the table's D call of TRBD2 was not tested on the DNA. The CDR3 is 21 residues long, counting both termini. CDR1 is SNHLY and CDR2 is FYNNEI in the germline V gene. The CDR3 loop reads CASSEPTEGLAARYNTGEPFS.

The chain links TRBV9 to TRBJ2-7, with D maybe TRBD2 (6 bases). This CDR3 is built from 15 residues. The V and J ends lost 0 bases and 1 base respectively, with 11 bases between them. Germline loops: CDR1 SGDLS, CDR2 YYNGEE. The CDR3 is CASSVGSTSSYEQYF. In DNA, the CDR3 is TGTGCCAGCAGCGTAGGATCGACTAGTTCCTACGAGCAGTACTTC.

The rearrangement links TRBV7-6 to TRBJ2-7; D unresolved. CDR1 and CDR2 (germline): SGHVS, FNYEAQ. V was shortened by 2 bases and J by 6 bases, with 8 bases between the two germline ends. The CDR3 is made up of 12 amino acids. CDR3 residues: CASSLLLAEQYF. The CDR3 DNA is TGTGCCAGCAGCTTATTGCTGGCCGAGCAGTACTTC.

The chain joins TRBV5-1 to TRBJ2-2, with a tentative D call TRBD1 (6 bases). The CDR3 contains 16 residues. V was cut by 2 bases and J by 0 bases, with 11 bases left in between. Germline CDR1 SGHRS, CDR2 YFSETQ. The chain's CDR3 is CASSFSGTPNTGELFF. The CDR3 nucleotides read TGCGCCAGCAGCTTCTCCGGGACACCGAACACCGGGGAGCTGTTTTTT.

This clone was seen only a few times. The chain has TRBV29-1 and TRBJ2-5; D not resolved. From germline, CDR1 is SQVTM and CDR2 ANQGSEA. Trimming pared 5 bases from V and 2 bases from J, leaving 9 bases between. The CDR3 is 12 residues long. The CDR3 DNA is TGCAGCGTTACAGTATTGCAAGAGACCCAGTACTTC. Protein product: CSVTVLQETQYF.

The V call is TRBV18, the J call TRBJ2-5, with 7 bases fitting TRBD1. The CDR3 loop spans 15 amino acids. V was pared by 2 bases and J by 0 bases, with 3 bases of the junction left unmatched. CDR1 and CDR2 from the germline V gene are KGHSH and LQKENI. CDR3 in DNA: TGTGCCAGCTCACCAACGACAGGGTACCAAGAGACCCAGTACTTC. Encoded protein: CASSPTTGYQETQYF.

V and J are TRBV5-4 and TRBJ2-7; D is ambiguous. Between the trimmed V and J ends, which lost 0 bases and 0 bases, there was a span of 7 bases. Per the germline V gene, CDR1 is SGHNT and CDR2 is YYREEE (reference sequence). CDR3 length equals 14 residues. CDR3 coding DNA: TGTGCCAGCAGCTTGGGACAAAGCTCCTACGAGCAGTACTTC. This encodes CASSLGQSSYEQYF. Full variable domain (missing parts from reference TRBV5-4 and TRBJ2-7): ETGVTQSPTHLIKTRGQQVTLRCSSQSGHNTVSWYQQALGQGPQFIFQYYREEENGRGNFPPRFSGLQFPNYSSELNVNALELDDSALYLCASSLGQSSYEQYFGPGTRLTVT.